These 26 T cell receptor beta chains share one sample of origin, sequenced in a study of T cells after yellow fever vaccination. TCRdb redid the calling of the 5' RACE reads with MiXCR, one entry per CDR3 protein. The table shows roughly 100,000 distinct CDR3 sequences, with about 8.4% occurring only once. Sample: CD8+ T cells not binding an NS4B(214-222) dextramer, sorted from PBMCs, taken less than 16 days after the first yellow fever vaccination. The receptors derive from a man between 18 and 35 years old who received the YFV17D yellow fever vaccine.

This sequence joins TRBV4-3 and TRBJ1-6; no clear D. Between the trimmed V and J ends, which lost 1 base and 5 bases, there was a span of 18 bases. Germline V gene lookup returns CDR1 LGHNA and CDR2 YSLEER. The CDR3 is 18 residues long. CDR3 DNA: TGCGCCAGCAGCCAAGGGGCCGGCGGGCTAGAGAATAATTCACCCCTCCACTTT. Its translation is CASSQGAGGLENNSPLHF.

The table lists this clonotype with a few counts. The gene calls are TRBV9 and TRBJ2-6; no definite D call. The CDR3 extends over 14 amino acids. Trimming stripped 4 bases from V and 1 base from J, with 6 bases between. CDR1 and CDR2 from the germline V gene are SGDLS and YYNGEE. CDR3 in DNA: TGTGCCAGCAGCATAGGGTCTGGGGCCAACGTCCTGACTTTC. As protein: CASSIGSGANVLTF.

The rearrangement links TRBV10-2 to TRBJ1-5; weak D call: TRBD1 (6 bases). V gave up 4 bases and J gave up 5 bases, with 12 bases separating them. The CDR3 contains 14 residues. CDR1 and CDR2 from the germline V gene are WSHSY and SAAADI. The DNA of the CDR3 is TGCGCCAGCAGTGTACAGGGTTGGGATCAGCCCCAGCATTTT. Residues: CASSVQGWDQPQHF.

This clonotype was found a few times. This chain uses TRBV6-2 or TRBV6-3 with TRBJ2-7, with D uncertain. With 8 bases removed from V and 1 base from J, the gap between germline ends came to 9 bases. Germline values: CDR1 MNHEY, CDR2 SVGEGT. The CDR3 extends over 12 amino acids. CDR3 in amino acids: CASSISSYEQYF. As DNA, the CDR3 is TGTGCCAGCTCGATCTCGTCCTACGAGCAGTACTTC.

The chain joins TRBV6-1 to TRBJ2-1; D is unclear. The CDR3 extends over 13 amino acids. From germline, CDR1 is MNHNS and CDR2 SASEGT. V was trimmed by 5 bases and J by 4 bases, leaving 9 bases between them. The CDR3 spells CASSPTIYNEQFF. CDR3 DNA: TGTGCCAGCAGTCCCACTATTTACAATGAGCAGTTCTTC.

This clonotype appeared many times. The genes are TRBV12-3 or TRBV12-4 and TRBJ2-7; TRBD1 matches at 9 bases. V was pared by 4 bases and J by 1 base, with 2 bases of the junction left unmatched. CDR3 length: 14 amino acids. DNA of the CDR3: TGTGCCAGCAGTTCAGGGACAGGGTCCTACGAGCAGTACTTC. It specifies CASSSGTGSYEQYF.

The CDR3 DNA reads TGTGCCAGCAGTGACAGGGGCCACGAGCAGTACTTC. It yields the protein CASSDRGHEQYF. The chain employs TRBV6-2 or TRBV6-3 and TRBJ2-7; 8 positions match TRBD1. Per germline, CDR1 MNHEY and CDR2 SVGEGT. There are 12 residues in the CDR3. The trim removed 5 bases at V and 5 bases at J, leaving 2 bases unmatched.

In its sample, this clonotype was seen many times. The V and J genes are TRBV2 and TRBJ1-2; possible D gene TRBD1, 5 bases. The CDR3 sequence is 14 residues long. Per germline, CDR1 SNHLY and CDR2 FYNNEI. Trimming took off 7 bases at V and 3 bases at J, with 15 bases between the two ends. The CDR3 spells CASIYEQVDYGYTF. CDR3 coding DNA: TGTGCCAGCATCTATGAACAGGTTGACTATGGCTACACCTTC.

This clonotype occurred many times. This CDR3 reads CSVENFSGIPQETQYF. CDR3 nucleotides: TGCAGCGTTGAAAATTTCAGCGGAATTCCTCAAGAGACCCAGTACTTC. The chain links TRBV29-1 to TRBJ2-5; a possible D gene is TRBD2 (5 bases). Trimming left V 2 bases short and J 2 bases short, with 18 bases between. Per germline, CDR1 SQVTM and CDR2 ANQGSEA. This CDR3 spans 16 amino acids. The full variable domain, completed using reference TRBV29-1 and TRBJ2-5, is SAVISQKPSRDICQRGTSLTIQCQVDSQVTMMFWYRQQPGQSLTLIATANQGSEATYESGFVIDKFPISRPNLTFSTLTVSNMSPEDSSIYLCSVENFSGIPQETQYFGPGTRLLVL.

The chain has TRBV19 and TRBJ1-5, with D hard to call. Germline V lookup: CDR1 LNHDA, CDR2 SQIVND (reference sequence). V was shortened by 1 base and J by 9 bases, with 13 bases between the two germline ends. The CDR3 covers 14 residues. CDR3 in amino acids: CASSIVGAERPQHF. As DNA, the CDR3 is TGTGCCAGTAGTATAGTCGGCGCCGAGAGGCCCCAGCATTTT.

This clonotype was found a few times. The gene calls are TRBV4-1 and TRBJ1-5, with a possible D match to TRBD1 (5 bases). Trimming cost V 0 bases and J 12 bases, with 9 bases left between them. The CDR3 totals 12 residues. CDR1 is MGHRA, CDR2 YSYEKL, per germline. CDR3 region: CASSQDGGYQHF. The CDR3, as DNA: TGCGCCAGCAGCCAAGATGGGGGTTACCAGCATTTT.

The rearrangement joins TRBV11-1 to TRBJ2-3; 8 bases match TRBD2. This CDR3 region has 14 residues. In germline, CDR1 is SGHAT, CDR2 FQDESV (reference sequence). Trimming took 7 bases from V and 5 from J; bases not matched to a gene: 8. CDR3 sequence: CASTWAGGGDTQYF. For the CDR3, the DNA is TGTGCCAGCACTTGGGCGGGGGGCGGAGATACGCAGTATTTT.

The chain carries TRBV27 and TRBJ2-3; 10 nucleotides align to TRBD2. This CDR3 contains 17 residues. Losses at the gene ends were 0 bases for V and 2 bases for J; bases not matched to a gene: 5. The germline V gene has CDR1 MNHEY and CDR2 SMNVEV (reference sequence). The CDR3, as DNA: TGTGCCAGCAGTTTATCGTGGACTAGCGGATTCACAGATACGCAGTATTTT. Amino acids: CASSLSWTSGFTDTQYF.

The gene calls are TRBV24-1 and TRBJ2-3; D is undetermined. The CDR3 extends over 14 amino acids. V was cut by 2 bases and J by 1 base, with 6 bases left in between. Germline assignment: CDR1 KGHDR and CDR2 SFDVKD. In DNA, the CDR3 is TGTGCCACCAGTGATTATCTCGGCACAGATACGCAGTATTTT. Translating gives CATSDYLGTDTQYF.

The chain combines TRBV6-4 with TRBJ2-3, with a weak D call TRBD2 (6 bases). V lost 11 bases, J lost 3 bases, and 18 bases lay in between. The CDR3 runs to 14 residues. Germline CDR1 and CDR2: MRHNA and SNTAGT. The CDR3 here is CAVGGLPETDTQYF. CDR3 DNA: TGTGCCGTGGGGGGACTCCCCGAGACAGATACGCAGTATTTT.

This clonotype has just a few counts. V is TRBV7-9 and J is TRBJ2-1; TRBD2 agrees at 12 bases. Per the germline V gene, CDR1 is SEHNR and CDR2 is FQNEAQ (reference sequence). The ends lost 5 bases at V and 6 bases at J; junction bases unmatched: 8. The CDR3 contains 16 residues. CDR3 amino acids: CASSPRLAGASNEQFF. The CDR3 nucleotides read TGTGCCAGCAGCCCAAGACTAGCGGGGGCCTCCAATGAGCAGTTCTTC.

The chain employs TRBV27 and TRBJ1-5; D is uncertain. Germline CDR1 MNHEY, CDR2 SMNVEV (reference sequence). This CDR3 region has 15 residues. V was shortened by 2 bases and J by 0 bases, with 8 bases between the two germline ends. CDR3 in amino acids: CASSLKAYSNQPQHF. The CDR3 DNA reads TGTGCCAGCAGTTTAAAAGCCTATAGCAATCAGCCCCAGCATTTT.

In this sample, this clonotype turned up a few times. The V and J genes are TRBV12-3 or TRBV12-4 and TRBJ2-1, with D perhaps given as TRBD1 or TRBD2 (5 bases each). V was trimmed by 0 bases and J by 10 bases, leaving 16 bases between them. This CDR3 has 15 amino acids. The CDR3 DNA is TGTGCCAGCAGTTTAGCTAGTTGGGACGATTTAGAGCAGTTCTTC. Protein sequence: CASSLASWDDLEQFF.

The rearrangement uses TRBV5-6 and TRBJ2-1, with 11 bases identical to TRBD1. The V gene's germline CDR1 is SGHDT and CDR2 YYEEEE. Trimming at V came to 4 bases and at J to 5 bases, leaving 5 bases not matched to a gene. This CDR3 is built from 15 residues. The CDR3 bases are TGTGCCAGCAGCGCACCGGGACAGGGGGACAATGAGCAGTTCTTC. It is translated as CASSAPGQGDNEQFF.

This clonotype was detected a few times. The chain couples TRBV29-1 to TRBJ1-1, with D unclear. With 5 bases removed from V and 1 base from J, the gap between germline ends came to 8 bases. CDR1 and CDR2 from the germline V gene are SQVTM and ANQGSEA. The CDR3 is made up of 12 amino acids. CDR3 DNA sequence: TGCAGCGTTCGGACGGAGAACACTGAAGCTTTCTTT. Translated, it gives CSVRTENTEAFF.

This clonotype has more than one count but fewer than ten. J is TRBJ1-1 and V is TRBV10-3, with D uncertain. Per germline, CDR1 ENHRY and CDR2 SYGVKD. V was cut by 4 bases and J by 4 bases, with 13 bases left in between. CDR3 length: 14 residues. CDR3 protein: CAISGRSEGTEAFF. CDR3 sequence (DNA): TGTGCCATCAGTGGTCGATCAGAGGGCACTGAAGCTTTCTTT.

The chain joins TRBV20-1 to TRBJ1-3; TRBD1 might be the D (5 bases). Germline CDR1 reads DFQATT; CDR2 reads SNEGSKA (reference sequence). There are 13 residues in the CDR3. The V gene lost 3 bases and the J gene lost 6 bases, with 12 bases spanning the gap. CDR3 sequence (DNA): TGCAGTGCTAGCGCCGGGACCGAAAACACCATATATTTT. Its translation: CSASAGTENTIYF.

This clonotype appeared many times. V gene TRBV7-2 combines with J gene TRBJ2-3; maybe TRBD2 (5 bases). In germline, CDR1 is SGHTA, CDR2 FQGNSA. CDR3 size: 14 residues. V shed 6 bases and J shed 2 bases, with 12 bases lying between them. The CDR3 nucleotides are TGTGCCAGCAGGAATACCCGGGACACAGATACGCAGTATTTT. Protein sequence: CASRNTRDTDTQYF.

This clonotype was recorded a few times. The genes are TRBV5-6 and TRBJ2-1; no clear D gene. CDR1 and CDR2 (germline): SGHDT, YYEEEE. CDR3 length equals 11 residues. The V end lost 1 base, the J end lost 8 bases, and 4 bases lay between the germline ends. The CDR3 sequence: CASSLLDEQFF. The DNA for the CDR3 is TGTGCCAGCAGCTTGTTGGATGAGCAGTTCTTC. The full variable domain, completed using reference TRBV5-6 and TRBJ2-1, is DAGVTQSPTHLIKTRGQQVTLRCSPKSGHDTVSWYQQALGQGPQFIFQYYEEEERQRGNFPDRFSGHQFPNYSSELNVNALLLGDSALYLCASSLLDEQFFGPGTRLTVL.

The chain couples TRBV5-4 to TRBJ2-1, with 7 bases aligning to TRBD1. The CDR3 covers 16 residues. Per the germline V gene, CDR1 is SGHNT and CDR2 is YYREEE (reference sequence). V gave up 4 bases and J gave up 0 bases; unmatched junction bases: 7. In DNA form, the CDR3 reads TGTGCCAGCAGCGGAGGACAGGAGAGCTCCTACAATGAGCAGTTCTTC. The encoded protein is CASSGGQESSYNEQFF. The variable domain in full, with the rest retrieved from reference TRBV5-4 and TRBJ2-1, is ETGVTQSPTHLIKTRGQQVTLRCSSQSGHNTVSWYQQALGQGPQFIFQYYREEENGRGNFPPRFSGLQFPNYSSELNVNALELDDSALYLCASSGGQESSYNEQFFGPGTRLTVL.

This rearrangement joins TRBV29-1 to TRBJ1-2; possible D gene TRBD1, 6 bases. The CDR3 sequence is 12 residues long. CDR1 and CDR2 (germline): SQVTM, ANQGSEA. V was trimmed by 4 bases and J by 8 bases, leaving 14 bases between them. The CDR3 spells CSVAPPGGGYTF. In DNA form, the CDR3 reads TGCAGCGTTGCCCCCCCCGGGGGCGGCTACACCTTC.